The 32 T cell receptor beta chains listed next were all sequenced from one sample in a study of T cell repertoires in cytomegalovirus infection. TCRdb recomputed calls from the reads with MiXCR, one row per CDR3 protein. Among around 320,000 distinct CDR3 sequences, 8% to 9.5% were seen once, and the ten largest hold 4.3%. Sequencing was carried out using PBMCs. These receptors were taken from a human donor in good health (CMV status not recorded). Some clones in this sample may be carry-over from other donors' samples.

This clonotype has ten or more counts. J is TRBJ2-1 and V is TRBV7-9; 9 nucleotides line up with TRBD1. Germline V gene lookup returns CDR1 SEHNR and CDR2 FQNEAQ (reference sequence). V lost 5 bases, J lost 4 bases, and 3 bases stayed unmatched. This CDR3 has 14 amino acids. The CDR3 DNA reads TGTGCCAGCAGCCGGGGACAGGGTTACAATGAGCAGTTCTTC. It yields the protein CASSRGQGYNEQFF.

There are many counts of this clonotype. The chain carries TRBV6-2 or TRBV6-3 and TRBJ2-3; 10 bases are shared with TRBD2. CDR1 MNHEY and CDR2 SVGEGT come from the germline V gene. V lost 6 bases, J lost 5 bases, and 8 bases stayed unmatched. The CDR3 loop spans 15 amino acids. The CDR3 nucleotides are TGTGCCAGCAGGCAGTCTAGCGGGAGTAGAGATACGCAGTATTTT. As protein: CASRQSSGSRDTQYF.

This clonotype has ten or more counts. V is TRBV7-3 and J is TRBJ1-1; a possible D gene is TRBD1 (5 bases). The V end was cut by 6 bases, the J end by 3 bases, with 11 bases between. The germline V gene has CDR1 SGHTA and CDR2 FQGTGA. The CDR3 is 13 amino acids. CDR3 sequence reads: CASRGTGDTEAFF. The CDR3 DNA follows: TGTGCCAGCAGGGGGACGGGGGACACTGAAGCTTTCTTT.

This clonotype was found many times. The rearrangement joins TRBV27 to TRBJ2-7; D gene uncertain. Germline-derived CDR1 and CDR2 are MNHEY and SMNVEV (reference sequence). V was pared by 5 bases and J by 4 bases, with 3 bases between. The CDR3 is made up of 10 amino acids. CDR3 sequence (DNA): TGTGCCAGCAGTCAGTACGAGCAGTACTTC. Encoded protein: CASSQYEQYF.

Only a few counts were recorded for this clonotype. The V call is TRBV4-3, the J call TRBJ1-2, with D possibly being TRBD1 (6 bases). Between the trimmed V and J ends, which lost 4 bases and 5 bases, there was a span of 11 bases. The CDR3 sequence is 13 residues long. Germline V gene data show CDR1 as LGHNA and CDR2 as YSLEER. CDR3 region: CASSPGTTYGYTF. CDR3 DNA sequence: TGCGCCAGCAGCCCCGGGACAACTTATGGCTACACCTTC.

J is TRBJ2-1 and V is TRBV7-6, with D possibly matching TRBD2 (6 bases). This CDR3 is 11 amino acids long. In germline, CDR1 is SGHVS, CDR2 FNYEAQ. V was trimmed by 10 bases and J by 10 bases, leaving 14 bases between them. CDR3 bases: TGTGCCACTGTGGAGGGGTTGGAGCAGTTCTTC. Amino acids: CATVEGLEQFF.

This clonotype was counted between two and nine times. This chain uses TRBV6-8 with TRBJ1-2; the match to TRBD1 covers 7 bases. V lost 4 bases, J lost 7 bases, and 6 bases stayed unmatched. The CDR3 is 13 amino acids. In germline, CDR1 is MNHGY, CDR2 SAAAGT. CDR3 sequence reads: CASSSRQGGGYTF. The CDR3, as DNA: TGTGCCAGCAGTTCCCGACAGGGAGGTGGCTACACCTTC.

This clonotype was observed many times. The CDR3 sequence is CASSLFPGGSYNEQFF. The CDR3 nucleotides are TGTGCCAGCAGTTTATTTCCGGGGGGGTCCTACAATGAGCAGTTCTTC. The chain recombines TRBV12-3 or TRBV12-4 with TRBJ2-1; 8 bases are shared with TRBD2. J gave up 1 base and V 2 bases, and 4 bases lay outside the gene matches. This CDR3 has 16 residues.

This clonotype was observed a handful of times. The rearrangement links TRBV9 to TRBJ2-1; no clear D. V lost 7 bases and J 6 bases, leaving 11 bases between the germline ends. The CDR3 covers 12 residues. Germline V gene sequence: CDR1 SGDLS, CDR2 YYNGEE. The CDR3 loop is CASRGPRNEQFF. The DNA of the CDR3 is TGTGCCAGCCGTGGACCCCGCAATGAGCAGTTCTTC.

This clonotype was counted many times. The chain carries TRBV7-2 and TRBJ2-4; no definite D call. There are 16 residues in the CDR3. CDR1 SGHTA and CDR2 FQGNSA come from the germline V gene. The V and J ends lost 4 bases and 0 bases respectively, with 13 bases between them. The CDR3 DNA is TGTGCCAGCAGCTCCGAAGGGCGGATAGCCAAAAACATTCAGTACTTC. Translated, it gives CASSSEGRIAKNIQYF.

The chain employs TRBV4-2 and TRBJ2-7; D is uncertain. V was shortened by 8 bases and J by 7 bases, with 18 bases between the two germline ends. This CDR3 has 13 amino acids. The germline CDR1 and CDR2 sequences are LGHNA and YNFKEQ. CDR3 sequence: CASRDGVLGEQYF. Here the CDR3 DNA reads TGTGCCAGCCGCGATGGGGTACTCGGTGAGCAGTACTTC.

This clonotype was seen many times. The genes are TRBV6-6 and TRBJ2-5; perhaps TRBD2 as D (7 bases). CDR3 length equals 14 residues. Trimming removed 1 base at V and 5 bases at J, with 11 bases between. Germline CDR1 and CDR2: MNHNY and SVGAGI (reference sequence). The CDR3 coding sequence is TGTGCCAGCAGTTACTTTGGGGGGGCGGAGACCCAGTACTTC. Amino acid sequence: CASSYFGGAETQYF.

This clonotype was seen many times. CDR3 coding DNA: TGTGCCAGCAGCTTATCAGGGGGGGAGGATCAGCCCCAGCATTTT. It is translated as CASSLSGGEDQPQHF. The V and J genes are TRBV7-2 and TRBJ1-5; 7 bases align to TRBD1. Germline V gene sequence: CDR1 SGHTA, CDR2 FQGNSA. CDR3 length: 15 residues. V lost 2 bases to trimming and J lost 5 bases; unmatched junction nucleotides: 6.

The chain recombines TRBV23-1 with TRBJ1-5; D uncertain. TRBV23-1 is identified as an open reading frame with a role that is uncertain. This CDR3 spans 14 amino acids. Deletions cut 6 bases from V and 3 bases from J, with 12 bases between. CDR3 nucleotide sequence: TGCGCCAGCAGACTGACTGCAGTCAATCAGCCCCAGCATTTT. This gives the protein CASRLTAVNQPQHF.

This clonotype was counted between two and nine times. Here the CDR3 DNA reads TGTGCCAGCAGGACAGGGGTGGGCAATCAGCCCCAGCATTTT. Amino acids: CASRTGVGNQPQHF. The chain is built from TRBV28 and TRBJ1-5, with 8 bases lining up with TRBD1. The CDR3 consists of 14 residues. Looked up from germline, CDR1 is MDHEN and CDR2 is SYDVKM. V lost 6 bases and J lost 2; bases outside the gene matches: 3.

Concerning this clonotype: This may be a read error, as it is one base from a much larger clone. The chain joins TRBV6-8 to TRBJ2-2; D tentatively reads TRBD1 or TRBD2 (5 bases each). V was clipped by 7 bases and J by 3 bases, with 12 bases between them. This CDR3 has 14 residues. The germline CDR1 and CDR2 sequences are MNHGY and SAAAGT. The DNA of the CDR3 is TGTGCCAGCATTTGGGGGACCGACACCGGGGAGCTGTTTTTT. This translates into CASIWGTDTGELFF.

There are many counts of this clonotype. The V call is TRBV28, the J call TRBJ1-4; weak D call: TRBD1 (6 bases). CDR3 length: 17 amino acids. Germline CDR1 reads MDHEN; CDR2 reads SYDVKM. The ends were cut back, 3 bases at V and 0 bases at J, with 14 bases in the middle. CDR3 region: CASSLWGLGATNEKLFF. The CDR3 bases are TGTGCCAGCAGTTTGTGGGGGCTAGGAGCAACTAATGAAAAACTGTTTTTT.

The sample holds many counts of this clonotype. This chain joins TRBV7-2 and TRBJ1-3; D remains ambiguous. Germline-derived CDR1 and CDR2 are SGHTA and FQGNSA. This CDR3 is built from 13 residues. V was clipped by 4 bases and J by 4 bases, with 8 bases between them. CDR3 DNA: TGTGCCAGCAGCTCCGGATCAGGAAACACCATATATTTT. It codes for CASSSGSGNTIYF.

This clonotype was seen at least ten times. The rearrangement uses TRBV28 and TRBJ2-1; 16 positions match TRBD2. The ends lost 5 bases at V and 2 bases at J; junction bases unmatched: 9. Germline CDR1 is MDHEN and CDR2 is SYDVKM. The CDR3 is 19 amino acids. CDR3 DNA sequence: TGTGCCAGCAGTCCCCAACCGGGGACTAGCGGGGGGGCCTACAATGAGCAGTTCTTC. Residues: CASSPQPGTSGGAYNEQFF.

The genes are TRBV6-8 and TRBJ2-6, with a weak D call TRBD2 (6 bases). V was clipped by 6 bases and J by 4 bases, with 7 bases between them. The CDR3 length is 13 residues. Germline loops: CDR1 MNHGY, CDR2 SAAAGT. Written as DNA, the CDR3 is TGTGCCAGCAGGGAGGGAGGGGCCAACGTCCTGACTTTC. Translation: CASREGGANVLTF.

This clonotype was detected only a few times. The gene calls are TRBV6-2 or TRBV6-3 and TRBJ2-2, with a weak D call TRBD2 (5 bases). This CDR3 spans 15 amino acids. Germline assignment: CDR1 MNHEY and CDR2 SVGEGT. The V end lost 6 bases, the J end lost 1 base, and 12 bases lay between the germline ends. The CDR3 loop reads CASRPPSGNTGELFF. The CDR3 nucleotides are TGTGCCAGCAGGCCCCCCAGCGGGAACACCGGGGAGCTGTTTTTT.

This clonotype occurred a few times. V and J are TRBV2 and TRBJ2-7, with 13 bases lining up with TRBD2. The V gene end was trimmed by 6 bases and the J gene end by 0 bases; junction bases not matched to a gene: 5. The CDR3 is 16 residues long. Germline V gene lookup returns CDR1 SNHLY and CDR2 FYNNEI. The CDR3 loop reads CASSPLAGGASYEQYF. The DNA for the CDR3 is TGTGCCAGCAGCCCACTAGCGGGAGGGGCCTCCTACGAGCAGTACTTC.

There are many counts of this clonotype. The chain is built from TRBV7-2 and TRBJ1-1; D is unresolved. V lost 5 bases and J 1 base, leaving 11 bases between the germline ends. CDR3 length equals 14 residues. Germline values: CDR1 SGHTA, CDR2 FQGNSA. The CDR3 sequence: CASSPRRGNTEAFF. CDR3 bases: TGTGCCAGCAGCCCCCGTCGGGGGAACACTGAAGCTTTCTTT.

This clonotype was seen repeatedly, ten times or more. V and J are TRBV7-2 and TRBJ2-1; 9 positions match TRBD1. The V gene's germline CDR1 is SGHTA and CDR2 FQGNSA. The CDR3 is 16 residues long. Losses at the gene ends were 4 bases for V and 3 bases for J; bases not matched to a gene: 7. CDR3 nucleotides: TGTGCCAGCAGCTCACAGGCGGGACAGGGCTACAATGAGCAGTTCTTC. Its translation: CASSSQAGQGYNEQFF.

The sample holds many counts of this clonotype. This chain links TRBV7-2 with TRBJ2-5; 9 bases are a match to TRBD2. The CDR3 is 16 amino acids. Trimming at V came to 5 bases and at J to 7 bases, leaving 14 bases not matched to a gene. Germline V gives CDR1 SGHTA, CDR2 FQGNSA. CDR3 region: CASSPLAGGGIGTQYF. DNA for the CDR3: TGTGCCAGCAGCCCGCTTGCGGGGGGGGGGATAGGGACCCAGTACTTC.

This clonotype was seen ten or more times. V and J are TRBV7-3 and TRBJ2-1; 7 nucleotides line up with TRBD2. The germline gives CDR1 SGHTA, CDR2 FQGTGA. The CDR3 is 15 amino acids. Trimming cost V 1 base and J 5 bases; bases outside gene matches: 5. The CDR3 DNA reads TGTGCCAGCAGCTTAAGCGGGACTAACCACAATGAGCAGTTCTTC. As protein: CASSLSGTNHNEQFF.

In this sample, this clonotype turned up many times. The chain links TRBV7-2 to TRBJ2-4; no definite D call. Germline V CDR1 and CDR2: SGHTA, FQGNSA. The CDR3 covers 16 residues. V was clipped by 1 base and J by 1 base, with 11 bases between them. The CDR3 loop reads CASSLVATGAKNIQYF. CDR3 in DNA: TGTGCCAGCAGCTTAGTGGCCACCGGGGCCAAAAACATTCAGTACTTC.

In its sample, this clonotype was seen many times. This sequence joins TRBV12-3 or TRBV12-4 and TRBJ2-7; possible D gene TRBD1, 6 bases. V was cut by 2 bases and J by 5 bases, with 13 bases left in between. The CDR3 is made up of 14 amino acids. CDR3 loop: CASSLWTVRDEQYF. For the CDR3, the DNA is TGTGCCAGCAGTTTATGGACAGTTCGCGACGAGCAGTACTTC.

The chain recombines TRBV7-1 with TRBJ2-7; 10 bases map to TRBD1. TRBV7-1 is classed as an ORF, of uncertain function. Trimming cost V 5 bases and J 4 bases; bases outside gene matches: 11. CDR3 size: 16 residues. The CDR3 loop reads CASSHFTGTGVYEQYF. The CDR3 coding sequence is TGTGCCAGCAGCCATTTCACCGGGACAGGGGTGTACGAGCAGTACTTC.

This clonotype was counted a few times. The chain recombines TRBV7-9 with TRBJ2-1; D gene uncertain. Looked up from germline, CDR1 is SEHNR and CDR2 is FQNEAQ (reference sequence). This CDR3 spans 13 amino acids. Trimming took off 2 bases at V and 8 bases at J, with 10 bases between the two ends. The DNA of the CDR3 is TGTGCCAGCAGCTTATATTTGGTGGATGAGCAGTTCTTC. Protein: CASSLYLVDEQFF.

This clonotype was detected many times. CDR3 DNA: TGTGCCAGCAGTTTTCGGGTTAGCGGAATCCAAGAGACCCAGTACTTC. This codes for CASSFRVSGIQETQYF. V and J are TRBV12-3 or TRBV12-4 and TRBJ2-5; the D gene is possibly TRBD2 (6 bases). V was cut by 3 bases and J by 1 base, with 15 bases left in between. This CDR3 spans 16 amino acids.

The sample holds many counts of this clonotype. The chain has TRBV6-2 or TRBV6-3 and TRBJ2-7, with D hard to call. V gave up 8 bases and J gave up 3 bases, with 14 bases separating them. This CDR3 is 13 amino acids long. Germline CDR1 reads MNHEY; CDR2 reads SVGEGT. CDR3 nucleotide sequence: TGTGCCAGCCGCTACCTGAACTACTACGAGCAGTACTTC. Protein: CASRYLNYYEQYF.